This T cell receptor beta chain comes out of a study of read filtering for tumor transcriptome and immune sequencing. Study-wide background: DNase treatment preceded whole-transcriptome library preparation. IR-seq gave about 3.5 to 10.27 million TCR reads per sample; RNA-seq gave about 75 to 1,300.

Bone marrow was sampled from every patient at the time of active disease. The CDR3 extends over 20 amino acids. The V gene end was trimmed by 0 bases and the J gene end by 0 bases; junction bases not matched to a gene: 13. Germline V gene lookup returns CDR1 MNHEY and CDR2 SVGAGI. From about 0.4 ug of RNA, a library with molecular barcoded alpha/delta and beta/gamma adaptors was made. Each CDR3 protein is one row after TCRdb ran MiXCR on the reads. The data hold 60,000 or so distinct CDR3 sequences, with around 20% observed a single time. Ten or more counts support this clonotype. The antigen is not known. Points from the study as a whole: In IR-seq, single-read clonotypes were around 85% of clonotypes but about 3.5% of reads.

The chain links TRBV6-5 to TRBJ2-3; TRBD2 agrees at 9 bases. This sequence originates from a donor over 35 with multiple myeloma. The sample comprised a population of CD138-negative cells sorted from bone marrow. The CDR3 protein is CASSYSSGSGRPASTDTQYF. In DNA form, the CDR3 reads TGTGCCAGCAGTTACTCGAGTGGCAGCGGGAGGCCCGCTAGCACAGATACGCAGTATTTT.